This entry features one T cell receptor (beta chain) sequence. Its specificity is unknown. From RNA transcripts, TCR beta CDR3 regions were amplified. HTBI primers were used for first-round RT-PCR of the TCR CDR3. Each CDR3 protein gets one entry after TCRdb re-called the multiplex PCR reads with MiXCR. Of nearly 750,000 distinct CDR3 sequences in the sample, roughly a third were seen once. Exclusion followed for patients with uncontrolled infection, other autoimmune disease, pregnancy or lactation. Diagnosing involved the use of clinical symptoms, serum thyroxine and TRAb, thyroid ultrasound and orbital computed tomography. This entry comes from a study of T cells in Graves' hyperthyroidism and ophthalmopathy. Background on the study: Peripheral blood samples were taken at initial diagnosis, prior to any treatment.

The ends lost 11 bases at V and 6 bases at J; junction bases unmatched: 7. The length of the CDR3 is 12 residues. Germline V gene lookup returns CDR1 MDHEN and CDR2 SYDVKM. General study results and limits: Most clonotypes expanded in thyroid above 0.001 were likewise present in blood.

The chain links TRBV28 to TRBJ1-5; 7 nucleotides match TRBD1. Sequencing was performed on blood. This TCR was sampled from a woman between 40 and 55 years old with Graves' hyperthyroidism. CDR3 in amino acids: CAESTGVQPQHF. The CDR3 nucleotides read TGTGCCGAGAGTACAGGGGTTCAGCCCCAGCATTTT.